This T cell receptor (beta chain) was sequenced during a study of T cells in Graves' hyperthyroidism and ophthalmopathy. A remark on this clonotype: Its target is not known.

Study-wide results and limits: A model of 13 V-J features distinguished ophthalmopathy from stable hyperthyroidism.

What was amplified from RNA transcripts were TCR beta CDR3 regions. With the HTBI primer set, the TCR CDR3 went through a first round of RT-PCR. MiXCR, applied by TCRdb to the multiplex PCR reads, yields one record per CDR3 protein. There are approximately 430,000 distinct CDR3 sequences in the sample; approximately 15% occur only once, and around 14% lies in the top ten. Enrolled ophthalmopathy patients presented with a Clinical Activity Score of at least 3, a NOSPECS grade of at least 4, and disease duration under 3 months. Diagnoses were made from clinical symptoms, serum measures (thyroxine and TRAb), thyroid ultrasound and orbital computed tomography. This CDR3 comprises 12 residues. CDR1 SNHLY and CDR2 FYNNEI come from the germline V gene. The V and J ends lost 3 bases and 6 bases respectively, with 5 bases between them.

The chain is built from TRBV2 and TRBJ2-2; D not certain. The TCR comes from a man younger than 30 with Graves' ophthalmopathy. The material sequenced was blood. DNA of the CDR3: TGTGCCAGCAGTGACACCGCCGGGGAGCTGTTTTTT. This translates into CASSDTAGELFF.